The rows below give T cell receptor beta chains drawn from one sample of a study of Graves' ophthalmopathy and Graves' hyperthyroidism. TCRdb independently ran MiXCR on the multiplex PCR reads; one entry per CDR3 protein. This table has approximately 700,000 distinct CDR3 sequences, 40% appearing once. The sample comprised peripheral blood. These TCRs come from an adult man with Graves' ophthalmopathy. The CDR3 runs from the conserved cysteine through the conserved F or W. A D gene is named only where the DNA matches it firmly. Clone size is given for some rows only: seen once, a few or many times, or a class if the clone is expanded.

j_gene	d_gene	v_gene	len	abundance	CDR3nt	CDR3aa
TRBJ2-2	.	TRBV7-2	17	few	TGTGCCAGCAGCCTAGAACCCTTAAACGCGAACACCGGGGAGCTGTTTTTT	CASSLEPLNANTGELFF
TRBJ1-3	.	TRBV19	20	.	TGTGCCAGTAGTTCCTATACCGACAGTACTGACCTGAGCTCTGGAAACACCATATATTTT	CASSSYTDSTDLSSGNTIYF
TRBJ2-7	.	TRBV6-1	11	few	TGTGCCAGCACCTATTCCTACGAGCAGTACTTC	CASTYSYEQYF
TRBJ2-7	.	TRBV29-1	14	.	TGCAGCTCACCAGGGCAGGGGAGTTTTACGGAGCAGTACTTC	CSSPGQGSFTEQYF
TRBJ2-7	TRBD1	TRBV7-9	13	.	TGTGCCAGCAGCTTTACAGGGGCGGGCGAGCAGTACTTC	CASSFTGAGEQYF
TRBJ2-5	.	TRBV15	15	.	TGTGCCACCAGCACCACAGGAAGGGGCCAAGAGACCCAGTACTTC	CATSTTGRGQETQYF
TRBJ2-5	TRBD1	TRBV15	16	.	TGTGCCACCAGCAGCTTGGGGACAGGGCGGAGGGAGACCCAGTACTTC	CATSSLGTGRRETQYF
TRBJ1-3	TRBD1	TRBV7-2	18	.	TGTGCCAGCAGCCGTCGACAGGGACGACCCGTTTCTGGAAACACCATATATTTT	CASSRRQGRPVSGNTIYF
TRBJ2-7	TRBD1	TRBV7-9	14	many	TGTGCCAGCAGCGAGGACAGGGCTGCTTACGAGCAGTACTTC	CASSEDRAAYEQYF
TRBJ2-5	TRBD1	TRBV7-2	14	.	TGTGCCAGCAGCACAAACAGGGGGAAAGAGACCCAGTACTTC	CASSTNRGKETQYF
TRBJ2-7	TRBD2	TRBV10-3	15	many	TGTGCCATCAACCTAGGCCTAGCGGGGTTCCACGAGCAGTACTTC	CAINLGLAGFHEQYF
TRBJ2-7	.	TRBV19	15	.	TGTGTCAGTAGTAGCGGACAGCTAAGCTCCTACGAGCAGTACTTC	CVSSSGQLSSYEQYF
TRBJ1-2	.	TRBV7-3	12	many	TGTGCCAGCACTACGGGGGGCTCTGGCTACACCTTC	CASTTGGSGYTF
TRBJ1-4	TRBD1	TRBV29-1	12	many	TGCAGCGGGGGACAGCTCGGGGAAAAACTGTTTTTT	CSGGQLGEKLFF
TRBJ1-2	.	TRBV25-1	15	.	TGTGCCAGCAGTGCTAGGCCAGGGTATACGTCTGGCTACACCTTC	CASSARPGYTSGYTF
TRBJ1-2	TRBD1	TRBV15	14	.	TGTGCCACCAGCAGGGTGGACAGGGGTAATGGCTACACCTTC	CATSRVDRGNGYTF
TRBJ2-5	.	TRBV6-1	13	few	TGTGCCAGCAGTGAAAGGGTTTGGGAGACCCAGTACTTC	CASSERVWETQYF
TRBJ2-5	.	TRBV29-1	14	.	TGCAGCGTTGGTGTATCCGGGGCCCAAGAGACCCAGTACTTC	CSVGVSGAQETQYF
TRBJ1-3	.	TRBV12-3/TRBV12-4	14	.	TGTGCCAGCATACCAGTTGGGTCTGGAAACACCATATATTTT	CASIPVGSGNTIYF
TRBJ2-5	.	TRBV5-4	15	.	TGTGCCAGCAGCTTGGCCACGGGATATTTGGAGACCCAGTACTTC	CASSLATGYLETQYF
TRBJ1-1	.	TRBV20-1	17	.	TGCAGTGCTAGAGATTTCTCCGGGAAAGTGGCAAAAACTGAAGCTTTCTTT	CSARDFSGKVAKTEAFF
TRBJ1-4	.	TRBV7-2	15	.	TGTGCCAGCAGCCCCGAGGGAGTCCCAAGAGAAAAACTGTTTTTT	CASSPEGVPREKLFF
TRBJ1-6	TRBD1	TRBV7-9	15	.	TGTGCCAGCATGGTTACAGGGGTCCCCGGTTCACCCCTCCACTTT	CASMVTGVPGSPLHF
TRBJ2-7	TRBD2	TRBV7-6	16	.	TGTGCCAGCAGCGCGGGGACTAGCGGGATCCTCGACGAGCAGTACTTC	CASSAGTSGILDEQYF
TRBJ1-6	TRBD1	TRBV20-1	15	.	TGCAGTGCTCCATTACAGGGGGGACTTAATTCACCCCTCCACTTT	CSAPLQGGLNSPLHF
TRBJ2-5	.	TRBV24-1	18	.	TGCAGTGCCCAGGGGAGCCTGGACACCACCTCTCCCCAAGAGACCCAGTACTTC	CSAQGSLDTTSPQETQYF
TRBJ2-6	.	TRBV7-9	16	few	TGTGCCAGCAGTTACTCAGACCCCTCTGGGGCCAACGTCCTGACTTTC	CASSYSDPSGANVLTF
TRBJ2-7	.	TRBV9	14	few	TGTGCCAGCACTCCGGGATCGGACGGCTACGAGCAGTACTTC	CASTPGSDGYEQYF